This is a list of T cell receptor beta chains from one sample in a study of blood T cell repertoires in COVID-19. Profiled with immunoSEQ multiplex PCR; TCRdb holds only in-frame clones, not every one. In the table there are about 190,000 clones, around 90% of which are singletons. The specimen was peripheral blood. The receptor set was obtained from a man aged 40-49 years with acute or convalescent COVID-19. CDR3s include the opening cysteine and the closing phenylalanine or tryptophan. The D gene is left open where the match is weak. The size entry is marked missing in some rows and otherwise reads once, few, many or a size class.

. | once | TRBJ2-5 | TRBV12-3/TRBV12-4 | TGTGCCAGCAGCGGACAGACCCAAGAGACCCAGTACTTC | CASSGQTQETQYF
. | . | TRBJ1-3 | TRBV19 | TGTGCCAGTAGTATAGAGGCTGTGGCGGACACCATATATTTT | CASSIEAVADTIYF
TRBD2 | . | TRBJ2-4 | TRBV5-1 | TGCGCCCGCAGCGGGGGACTAGCGGGGGGGCCGAGGATTCAGTACTTC | CARSGGLAGGPRIQYF
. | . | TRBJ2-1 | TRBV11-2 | TGTGCCAGCCGCTGGCGGGGCGCCATACTGAGCTCCTACAATGAGCAGTTCTTC | CASRWRGAILSSYNEQFF
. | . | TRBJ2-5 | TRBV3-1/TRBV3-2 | TGTGCCAGCAGCCAATGGTGGGAGCGAACAGAGACCCAGTACTTC | CASSQWWERTETQYF
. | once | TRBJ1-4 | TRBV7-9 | TGTGCCAGCAGCTTACAGGGGATAACTAATGAAAAACTGTTTTTT | CASSLQGITNEKLFF
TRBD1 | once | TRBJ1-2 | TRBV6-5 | TGTGCCAGCAGTACGACAGGGGGCTTTTTTGGCTACACCTTC | CASSTTGGFFGYTF
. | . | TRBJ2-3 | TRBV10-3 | TGTGCCATCAGTGTGGGAGACACAGATACGCAGTATTTT | CAISVGDTDTQYF
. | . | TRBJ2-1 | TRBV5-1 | TGCGCCAGCAGCTTTAGCGGATCGACGAATGAGCAGTTCTTC | CASSFSGSTNEQFF
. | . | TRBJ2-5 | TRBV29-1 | TGCAGCGTTAGGGGTAGGTTCCAAGAGACCCAGTACTTC | CSVRGRFQETQYF
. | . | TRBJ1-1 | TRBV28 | TGTGCCAGCAGTTTAGTGCAGGGAACTGAAGCTTTCTTT | CASSLVQGTEAFF
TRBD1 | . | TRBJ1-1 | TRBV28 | TGTGCCAGCAGTTTTACAGGGGGCAGCAGCACTGAAGCTTTCTTT | CASSFTGGSSTEAFF
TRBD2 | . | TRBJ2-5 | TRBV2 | TGTGCCAGCAGTGAGGGGACTACCTCCCTGACCCAGTACTTC | CASSEGTTSLTQYF
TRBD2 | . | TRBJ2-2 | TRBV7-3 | TGTGCCAGCAGCCCCTCCCCCCGATTTGGGACTAGCGGGGGGGCCCAGGGCGGGGAGCTGTTTTTT | CASSPSPRFGTSGGAQGGELFF
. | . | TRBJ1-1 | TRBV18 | TGTGCCAGCTCACTCGGACAGCGTAACACTGAAGCTTTCTTT | CASSLGQRNTEAFF
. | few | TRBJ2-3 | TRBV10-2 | TGCGCCACCTCGAGTAGAACTAGCACAGATACGCAGTATTTT | CATSSRTSTDTQYF
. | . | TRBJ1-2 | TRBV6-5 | TGTGCCAGCAGTTACGGCCCTAACTATGGCTACACCTTC | CASSYGPNYGYTF
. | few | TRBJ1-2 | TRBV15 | TGTGCCACCAGCAGAGACTATCAGGCTGCATACTATGGCTACACCTTC | CATSRDYQAAYYGYTF
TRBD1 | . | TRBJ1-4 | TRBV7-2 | TGTGCCAGCAGCCATAGGACAGGGAGAGAAAAACTGTTTTTT | CASSHRTGREKLFF
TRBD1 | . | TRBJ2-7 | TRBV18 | TGTGCCAGCTCACCTAAGGACAGGGCCGCCTACGAGCAGTACTTC | CASSPKDRAAYEQYF
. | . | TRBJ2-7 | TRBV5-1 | TGCGCCAGCAGCCCCCAAGCAGGGTCCGTCTCCTACGAGCAGTACTTC | CASSPQAGSVSYEQYF
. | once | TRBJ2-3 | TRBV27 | TGTGCCAGCAGCCCCACTAGCTGGAGCACAGATACGCAGTATTTT | CASSPTSWSTDTQYF
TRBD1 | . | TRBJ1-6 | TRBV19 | TGTGCCAGTAGTATAGAACAACAGGGGAATTCACCCCTCCACTTT | CASSIEQQGNSPLHF
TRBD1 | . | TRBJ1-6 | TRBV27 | TGTGCCAGCAGTTATGACAGGGGTCCTACTTCACCCCTCCACTTT | CASSYDRGPTSPLHF
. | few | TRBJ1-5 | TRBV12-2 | TGTGCAAGTCGCTTAGATAGGACAGGGGGCTTCAATCAGCCCCAGCATTTT | CASRLDRTGGFNQPQHF
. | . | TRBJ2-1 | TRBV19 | TGTGCCAGCACCCTCTCAGGGGCAGCTTACAATGAGCAGTTCTTC | CASTLSGAAYNEQFF
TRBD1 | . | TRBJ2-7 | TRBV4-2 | TGTGCCAGCACCAATTCCGGGACAGGGTACGGCGAGCAGTACTTC | CASTNSGTGYGEQYF
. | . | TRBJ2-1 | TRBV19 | TGTGCCAGTAGTCCGCAGGAAACCTACAATGAGCAGTTCTTC | CASSPQETYNEQFF
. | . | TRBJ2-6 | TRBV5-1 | TGCGCCAGCAGCTTAACTTTCTCTGGGGCCAACGTCCTGACTTTC | CASSLTFSGANVLTF
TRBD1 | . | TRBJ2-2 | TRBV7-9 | TGTGCCAGCAGCTCTAGGGACAGGGGGCAAGAGACCGGGGAGCTGTTTTTT | CASSSRDRGQETGELFF
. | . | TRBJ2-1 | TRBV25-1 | TGTGCCAGCATCCCAAGTGTGCTGGGCCTCTACCATGAGCAGTTCTTC | CASIPSVLGLYHEQFF